This TCR beta chain is from a study of shared T cell receptors in the human thymus. The CDR3 loop spans 16 amino acids. In germline, CDR1 is SGHRS, CDR2 YFSETQ. Unmatched junction bases numbered 8, after V lost 1 base and J lost 8 bases. Assay used: immunoSEQ multiplex PCR; TCRdb lists only in-frame clones, some missing. The sample holds fewer than 700,000 clones, over 75% seen once. This sample was also put to use in a study of human thymus T cells.

This clonotype originated in a boy under two years old with a congenital heart defect. Sequencing input: thymocytes. J is TRBJ2-3 and V is TRBV5-1; TRBD2 matches at 12 bases. The CDR3 bases are TGCGCCAGCAGCTTGAGTCTAGCGGGAGGGCAAATTACGCAGTATTTT. Translating gives CASSLSLAGGQITQYF. The full variable domain, in which reference TRBV5-1 and TRBJ2-3 provide the parts outside the CDR3, is KAGVTQTPRYLIKTRGQQVTLSCSPISGHRSVSWYQQTPGQGLQFLFEYFSETQRNKGNFPGRFSGRQFSNSRSEMNVSTLELGDSALYLCASSLSLAGGQITQYFGPGTRLTVL.